The rows below give T cell receptor beta chains drawn from one sample of a study of T cell changes during pregnancy in multiple sclerosis. Only in-frame clones appear in the TCRdb table, and some are missing; sequencing was by immunoSEQ multiplex PCR. Of 75,000 to 100,000 clones in the sample, 91% are singletons; the top ten hold 1.5% to 2%. Specimen: peripheral blood, collected after pregnancy. These receptors were collected from a female donor in good health, enrolled as a control in a pregnancy study. Both conserved end residues are part of each CDR3. The D gene is left open where the match is weak. Not every row has a clone size; where given, it reads once, few, many or a size class.

clone size: .
J gene: TRBJ2-1
D gene: .
V gene: TRBV18
CDR3 protein: CASSPAAYNEQFF
CDR3 DNA: TGTGCCAGCTCACCAGCAGCCTACAATGAGCAGTTCTTC

clone size: .
J gene: TRBJ2-7
D gene: TRBD1
V gene: TRBV7-2
CDR3 protein: CASSFQTGEQNYEQYF
CDR3 DNA: TGTGCCAGCAGCTTTCAAACAGGGGAGCAAAACTACGAGCAGTACTTC

clone size: .
J gene: TRBJ1-1
D gene: .
V gene: TRBV6-1
CDR3 protein: CASRSSGASEAFF
CDR3 DNA: TGTGCCAGCAGGTCGTCAGGGGCGTCTGAAGCTTTCTTT

clone size: .
J gene: TRBJ2-2
D gene: .
V gene: TRBV9
CDR3 protein: CASSVRADTGELFF
CDR3 DNA: TGTGCCAGCAGCGTACGAGCGGATACCGGGGAGCTGTTTTTT

clone size: .
J gene: TRBJ2-3
D gene: .
V gene: TRBV27
CDR3 protein: CASSAGGTDTQYF
CDR3 DNA: TGTGCCAGCAGTGCAGGGGGCACAGATACGCAGTATTTT

clone size: .
J gene: TRBJ1-2
D gene: .
V gene: TRBV6-5
CDR3 protein: CASRGSVEYGYTF
CDR3 DNA: TGTGCCAGCAGAGGCAGCGTCGAATATGGCTACACCTTC

clone size: once
J gene: TRBJ1-2
D gene: .
V gene: TRBV28
CDR3 protein: CASSFRGFGGYTF
CDR3 DNA: TGTGCCAGCAGTTTTCGGGGATTTGGAGGCTACACCTTC

clone size: once
J gene: TRBJ2-5
D gene: TRBD2
V gene: TRBV5-6
CDR3 protein: CASSTTSGVTQYF
CDR3 DNA: TGTGCCAGCAGCACGACTAGCGGGGTGACCCAGTACTTC

clone size: .
J gene: TRBJ1-1
D gene: .
V gene: TRBV4-3
CDR3 protein: CASSQDRQAEAFF
CDR3 DNA: TGCGCCAGCAGCCAAGATAGACAGGCTGAAGCTTTCTTT

clone size: .
J gene: TRBJ1-5
D gene: .
V gene: TRBV4-3
CDR3 protein: CASSQAQTNQPQHF
CDR3 DNA: TGCGCCAGCAGCCAAGCACAGACCAATCAGCCCCAGCATTTT

clone size: .
J gene: TRBJ1-6
D gene: .
V gene: TRBV2
CDR3 protein: CASRLGGTNSPLHF
CDR3 DNA: TGTGCCAGCAGGCTGGGAGGAACGAATTCACCCCTCCACTTT

clone size: .
J gene: TRBJ2-1
D gene: TRBD2
V gene: TRBV19
CDR3 protein: CASSHGVPGTSPYNEQFF
CDR3 DNA: TGTGCCAGTAGTCATGGGGTGCCCGGGACTAGCCCCTACAATGAGCAGTTCTTC

clone size: .
J gene: TRBJ1-1
D gene: .
V gene: TRBV4-3
CDR3 protein: CASSQQENTEAFF
CDR3 DNA: TGCGCCAGCAGCCAACAGGAGAACACTGAAGCTTTCTTT

clone size: .
J gene: TRBJ1-5
D gene: TRBD1
V gene: TRBV7-8
CDR3 protein: CASSFTGVNQPQHF
CDR3 DNA: TGTGCCAGCAGCTTCACAGGGGTCAATCAGCCCCAGCATTTT

clone size: .
J gene: TRBJ1-1
D gene: .
V gene: TRBV11-3
CDR3 protein: CASSPGDLPNLRYTEAFF
CDR3 DNA: TGTGCCAGCAGCCCAGGGGACCTACCTAACTTGCGGTACACTGAAGCTTTCTTT

clone size: .
J gene: TRBJ2-5
D gene: .
V gene: TRBV4-2
CDR3 protein: CASSLVIGETQYF
CDR3 DNA: TGTGCCAGCAGCCTAGTGATCGGGGAGACCCAGTACTTC

clone size: .
J gene: TRBJ2-5
D gene: .
V gene: TRBV7-9
CDR3 protein: CASGDIGSGYQETQYF
CDR3 DNA: TGTGCCAGCGGAGATATAGGGTCGGGGTACCAAGAGACCCAGTACTTC

clone size: .
J gene: TRBJ1-1
D gene: TRBD1
V gene: TRBV5-1
CDR3 protein: CASSWGTANTEAFF
CDR3 DNA: TGCGCCAGCAGCTGGGGGACAGCGAACACTGAAGCTTTCTTT

clone size: .
J gene: TRBJ2-1
D gene: .
V gene: TRBV7-9
CDR3 protein: CASRDRHNEQFF
CDR3 DNA: TGTGCCAGCAGAGACAGACACAATGAGCAGTTCTTC

clone size: .
J gene: TRBJ1-3
D gene: .
V gene: TRBV18
CDR3 protein: CASGDGQLSGNTIYF
CDR3 DNA: TGTGCCAGTGGAGACGGACAGCTCTCTGGAAACACCATATATTTT

clone size: .
J gene: TRBJ2-7
D gene: .
V gene: TRBV7-2
CDR3 protein: CASSLATNYEQYF
CDR3 DNA: TGTGCCAGCAGCTTAGCCACAAACTACGAGCAGTACTTC

clone size: .
J gene: TRBJ1-5
D gene: .
V gene: TRBV27
CDR3 protein: CASSYQGSNQPQHF
CDR3 DNA: TGTGCCAGCAGTTACCAGGGTAGCAATCAGCCCCAGCATTTT

clone size: .
J gene: TRBJ2-7
D gene: .
V gene: TRBV10-3
CDR3 protein: CAISRSYEQYF
CDR3 DNA: TGTGCCATCAGCCGTTCCTACGAGCAGTACTTC

clone size: once
J gene: TRBJ2-2
D gene: TRBD1
V gene: TRBV19
CDR3 protein: CASTGTAYTGELFF
CDR3 DNA: TGTGCCAGTACCGGGACAGCTTACACCGGGGAGCTGTTTTTT

clone size: .
J gene: TRBJ2-1
D gene: .
V gene: TRBV6-1
CDR3 protein: CASTLGQIEQFF
CDR3 DNA: TGTGCCAGCACCCTCGGACAAATTGAGCAGTTCTTC

clone size: .
J gene: TRBJ2-5
D gene: .
V gene: TRBV2
CDR3 protein: CASSDNSGTQYF
CDR3 DNA: TGTGCCAGCAGTGATAATAGTGGGACCCAGTACTTC

clone size: .
J gene: TRBJ2-5
D gene: TRBD2
V gene: TRBV5-4
CDR3 protein: CASSPRTSGQETQYF
CDR3 DNA: TGTGCCAGCAGCCCACGGACTAGCGGGCAAGAGACCCAGTACTTC

clone size: .
J gene: TRBJ2-5
D gene: TRBD2
V gene: TRBV7-3
CDR3 protein: CASSPASGGRKTQYF
CDR3 DNA: TGTGCCAGCAGCCCTGCTAGCGGGGGAAGGAAGACCCAGTACTTC

clone size: .
J gene: TRBJ1-6
D gene: .
V gene: TRBV9
CDR3 protein: CASSSQQGTNSPLHF
CDR3 DNA: TGTGCCAGCAGCTCACAACAGGGTACGAATTCACCCCTCCACTTT

clone size: once
J gene: TRBJ2-3
D gene: .
V gene: TRBV11-2
CDR3 protein: CASSLAGVPTDTQYF
CDR3 DNA: TGTGCCAGCAGCTTAGCCGGGGTTCCCACAGATACGCAGTATTTT

clone size: .
J gene: TRBJ2-7
D gene: TRBD1
V gene: TRBV18
CDR3 protein: CASSPTGGEQYF
CDR3 DNA: TGTGCCAGCTCACCAACAGGGGGCGAGCAGTACTTC

clone size: .
J gene: TRBJ2-5
D gene: .
V gene: TRBV7-2
CDR3 protein: CASSFYGLLGTQYF
CDR3 DNA: TGTGCCAGCAGCTTCTATGGACTTTTAGGGACCCAGTACTTC

clone size: .
J gene: TRBJ2-5
D gene: .
V gene: TRBV27
CDR3 protein: CASSEGRTQYF
CDR3 DNA: TGTGCCAGCAGTGAGGGTCGGACCCAGTACTTC

clone size: .
J gene: TRBJ1-4
D gene: TRBD1
V gene: TRBV30
CDR3 protein: CAGGQGPNEKLFF
CDR3 DNA: TGTGCCGGTGGACAGGGACCTAATGAAAAACTGTTTTTT

clone size: .
J gene: TRBJ2-3
D gene: .
V gene: TRBV7-9
CDR3 protein: CASSYPEQSTDTQYF
CDR3 DNA: TGTGCCAGCAGCTACCCCGAGCAAAGCACAGATACGCAGTATTTT

clone size: .
J gene: TRBJ2-3
D gene: .
V gene: TRBV27
CDR3 protein: CASSLSPRTRVQYF
CDR3 DNA: TGTGCCAGCAGTTTATCCCCTCGCACGAGGGTGCAGTATTTT

clone size: .
J gene: TRBJ1-1
D gene: TRBD1
V gene: TRBV2
CDR3 protein: CASSDLGTEQGTEAFF
CDR3 DNA: TGTGCCAGCAGTGATTTGGGGACAGAACAGGGGACTGAAGCTTTCTTT

clone size: .
J gene: TRBJ2-1
D gene: TRBD2
V gene: TRBV5-4
CDR3 protein: CASSPPGGVFGEQFF
CDR3 DNA: TGTGCCAGCAGCCCCCCCGGGGGGGTCTTCGGTGAGCAGTTCTTC

clone size: .
J gene: TRBJ1-2
D gene: .
V gene: TRBV30
CDR3 protein: CAWRIIRTSRGGYTF
CDR3 DNA: TGTGCCTGGAGAATCATTCGGACCTCTAGGGGTGGCTACACCTTC

clone size: .
J gene: TRBJ2-7
D gene: TRBD1
V gene: TRBV7-2
CDR3 protein: CASSSTGFGYEQYF
CDR3 DNA: TGTGCCAGCAGCTCGACAGGGTTTGGCTACGAGCAGTACTTC

clone size: .
J gene: TRBJ1-2
D gene: .
V gene: TRBV28
CDR3 protein: CASSFRDRYGYTF
CDR3 DNA: TGTGCCAGCAGTTTTCGGGATCGTTATGGCTACACCTTC

clone size: .
J gene: TRBJ2-3
D gene: .
V gene: TRBV5-1
CDR3 protein: CASSLDSSRGRGEDTQYF
CDR3 DNA: TGCGCCAGCAGCTTGGATTCTTCCAGGGGTCGGGGGGAGGATACGCAGTATTTT

clone size: .
J gene: TRBJ1-1
D gene: TRBD1
V gene: TRBV6-1
CDR3 protein: CASSDPGQGVTEAFF
CDR3 DNA: TGTGCCAGCAGTGATCCGGGACAGGGGGTAACTGAAGCTTTCTTT

clone size: once
J gene: TRBJ1-2
D gene: TRBD1
V gene: TRBV4-3
CDR3 protein: CASSRNPGQVDGYTF
CDR3 DNA: TGCGCCAGCAGCCGCAATCCGGGACAGGTCGATGGCTACACCTTC

clone size: .
J gene: TRBJ2-5
D gene: .
V gene: TRBV6-5
CDR3 protein: CASSPRGTQETQYF
CDR3 DNA: TGTGCCAGCAGCCCCCGGGGGACGCAAGAGACCCAGTACTTC

clone size: .
J gene: TRBJ2-6
D gene: .
V gene: TRBV7-8
CDR3 protein: CASSPPGALSGANVLTF
CDR3 DNA: TGTGCCAGCAGCCCCCCAGGGGCCCTCTCTGGGGCCAACGTCCTGACTTTC

clone size: .
J gene: TRBJ2-5
D gene: .
V gene: TRBV25-1
CDR3 protein: CASRRGSQETQYF
CDR3 DNA: TGTGCCAGCAGACGGGGGAGCCAAGAGACCCAGTACTTC

clone size: .
J gene: TRBJ1-1
D gene: TRBD1
V gene: TRBV7-2
CDR3 protein: CASSRPRTGRNTEAFF
CDR3 DNA: TGTGCCAGCAGCCGACCGCGGACAGGGCGGAACACTGAAGCTTTCTTT

clone size: .
J gene: TRBJ2-1
D gene: .
V gene: TRBV18
CDR3 protein: CASSPRRQGASGVDEQFF
CDR3 DNA: TGTGCCAGCTCACCAAGGAGACAAGGGGCATCTGGTGTCGATGAGCAGTTCTTC

clone size: .
J gene: TRBJ2-3
D gene: TRBD1
V gene: TRBV7-2
CDR3 protein: CASTTRGSDTQYF
CDR3 DNA: TGTGCCAGCACCACCAGGGGGTCAGATACGCAGTATTTT

clone size: .
J gene: TRBJ2-1
D gene: TRBD1
V gene: TRBV11-3
CDR3 protein: CASSPGTGEVGEQFF
CDR3 DNA: TGTGCCAGCAGCCCCGGGACAGGGGAGGTCGGTGAGCAGTTCTTC

clone size: .
J gene: TRBJ2-5
D gene: .
V gene: TRBV7-2
CDR3 protein: CASSESSGYGQETQYF
CDR3 DNA: TGTGCCAGCAGCGAATCATCAGGGTACGGGCAAGAGACCCAGTACTTC

clone size: .
J gene: TRBJ1-1
D gene: .
V gene: TRBV19
CDR3 protein: CASSKEILAFF
CDR3 DNA: TGTGCCAGTAGTAAGGAGATTCTGGCTTTCTTT

clone size: .
J gene: TRBJ2-7
D gene: TRBD2
V gene: TRBV2
CDR3 protein: CASAGTSSYEQYF
CDR3 DNA: TGTGCCAGCGCGGGGACTAGCTCCTACGAGCAGTACTTC

clone size: .
J gene: TRBJ1-3
D gene: .
V gene: TRBV28
CDR3 protein: CASSRLSSGNTIYF
CDR3 DNA: TGTGCCAGCAGCCGACTCAGCTCTGGAAACACCATATATTTT

clone size: once
J gene: TRBJ2-5
D gene: .
V gene: TRBV7-2
CDR3 protein: CASREGRGLYQETQYF
CDR3 DNA: TGTGCCAGCAGAGAAGGGCGGGGGCTGTACCAAGAGACCCAGTACTTC

clone size: .
J gene: TRBJ2-3
D gene: TRBD2
V gene: TRBV30
CDR3 protein: CAWSSGGANLEYF
CDR3 DNA: TGTGCCTGGAGTAGCGGGGGGGCCAATTTAGAGTATTTT

clone size: .
J gene: TRBJ2-7
D gene: TRBD1
V gene: TRBV5-6
CDR3 protein: CASSLDEGTGQEDEQYF
CDR3 DNA: TGTGCCAGCAGCTTGGACGAGGGAACGGGACAGGAAGACGAGCAGTACTTC

clone size: .
J gene: TRBJ2-1
D gene: .
V gene: TRBV6-6
CDR3 protein: CASSYLGGGAGEQFF
CDR3 DNA: TGTGCCAGCAGTTACCTGGGTGGGGGGGCCGGTGAGCAGTTCTTC